These 21 T cell receptor beta chains came from one sample sequenced in a study of graft-versus-host responses after intestinal transplantation. The method was immunoSEQ multiplex PCR; TCRdb's version includes in-frame clones alone and lacks a portion of them. The table records tens of thousands of clones, less than 95% of them present only once. These receptors have no identified antigens. Sequenced material: unstimulated CD4+ T cells sorted from spleen or lymph node cells, taken before transplant. The receptor set was obtained from a human donor who was the organ donor for an intestinal transplant.

The CDR3 sequence: CASSYSQQGDGYTF. The CDR3 DNA reads as TGTGCCAGCAGTTACTCGCAGCAGGGCGATGGCTACACCTTC. The rearrangement links TRBV6-6 to TRBJ1-2, with D possibly matching TRBD1 (5 bases). V dropped 0 bases and J dropped 6 bases, with 11 bases sitting between them. The germline V gene has CDR1 MNHNY and CDR2 SVGAGI (reference sequence). The CDR3 is 14 residues long.

The chain has TRBV5-8 and TRBJ2-3; D might be TRBD2 (5 bases). Germline V gene sequence: CDR1 SGHTS, CDR2 YDEGEE. V shed 3 bases and J shed 0 bases, with 11 bases lying between them. The CDR3 contains 15 residues. For the CDR3, the DNA is TGTGCCAGCAGCTCAAGACGAGGGAGCACAGATACGCAGTATTTT. Its protein product is CASSSRRGSTDTQYF.

CDR3 DNA sequence: TGTGCCAGCAGCCTAACAGGCCTCTCTGGAAACACCATATATTTT. It yields the protein CASSLTGLSGNTIYF. The chain uses TRBV7-8 and TRBJ1-3; D might be TRBD1 (5 bases). The V and J ends lost 5 bases and 0 bases respectively, with 11 bases between them. The CDR3 is 15 residues long. Germline CDR1 is SGHVS and CDR2 is FQNEAQ.

The chain uses TRBV9 and TRBJ1-1; no definite D call. V was clipped by 0 bases and J by 0 bases, with 9 bases between them. The V gene's germline CDR1 is SGDLS and CDR2 YYNGEE. There are 15 residues in the CDR3. CDR3 sequence (DNA): TGTGCCAGCAGCGTAGGGATAGGGATGAACACTGAAGCTTTCTTT. Its protein is CASSVGIGMNTEAFF.

Note on this clone: A junction end diverges from the germline sequence, so it may reflect a read error. Other DNA sequences in this specimen translate into the identical CDR3. The chain employs TRBV7-2 and TRBJ1-5, with 7 positions matching TRBD1. The germline CDR1 and CDR2 sequences are SGHTA and FQGNSA. The CDR3 is made up of 14 amino acids. The CDR3 coding sequence is TGTGCCAGCAGCTTAGGACAGGGCTACCAGCCCCAGCATTTC. Its protein product is CASSLGQGYQPQHF.

The rearrangement joins TRBV7-8 to TRBJ2-1, with 7 bases matching TRBD2. J gave up 6 bases and V 7 bases, and 15 bases lay outside the gene matches. This CDR3 spans 16 amino acids. Per the germline V gene, CDR1 is SGHVS and CDR2 is FQNEAQ. The CDR3 DNA reads TGTGCCAGCACCTCGGGGAGGGGTTCAGTTCGCAATGAGCAGTTCTTC. It encodes CASTSGRGSVRNEQFF.

The rearrangement joins TRBV28 to TRBJ2-7; 13 bases align to TRBD2. The V gene's germline CDR1 is MDHEN and CDR2 SYDVKM. The CDR3 has 17 residues. The junction had 10 bases not matched to a gene; V was cut back by 6 bases and J by 2 bases. The DNA of the CDR3 is TGTGCCAGCAGCGGCGGGACTAGCGGGGACCTAGCCTACGAGCAGTACTTC. Amino acids: CASSGGTSGDLAYEQYF. The full variable domain, rest sourced from reference TRBV28 and TRBJ2-7, is DVKVTQSSRYLVKRTGEKVFLECVQDMDHENMFWYRQDPGLGLRLIYFSYDVKMKEKGDIPEGYSVSREKKERFSLILESASTNQTSMYLCASSGGTSGDLAYEQYFGPGTRLTVT.

The gene calls are TRBV23-1 and TRBJ2-1; D not certain. TRBV23-1 is recorded as an ORF, its role being uncertain. Trimming removed 3 bases from V and 3 bases from J, with 0 bases in between. The CDR3 consists of 11 residues. Written as DNA, the CDR3 is TGCGCCAGCAGTCACTACAATGAGCAGTTCTTC. This sequence encodes CASSHYNEQFF.

This rearrangement joins TRBV6-5 to TRBJ1-1; D unclear. The CDR3 is 13 residues long. Deletions cut 5 bases from V and 1 base from J, with 8 bases between. CDR1 and CDR2 (germline): MNHEY, SVGAGI. CDR3: CASSQGKNTEAFF. CDR3 bases: TGTGCCAGCAGTCAAGGGAAGAACACTGAAGCTTTCTTT.

The chain recombines TRBV18 with TRBJ2-7; 8 bases line up with TRBD1. Germline values: CDR1 KGHSH, CDR2 LQKENI. J was trimmed by 6 bases and V by 1 base; bases with no gene match: 5. This CDR3 contains 14 residues. The CDR3 spells CASSPRQGAAEQYF. The CDR3 nucleotides are TGTGCCAGCTCACCACGTCAGGGGGCGGCCGAGCAGTACTTC.

The chain has TRBV19 and TRBJ1-6; 8 nucleotides agree with TRBD1. The V gene's germline CDR1 is LNHDA and CDR2 SQIVND (reference sequence). Losses at the gene ends were 7 bases for V and 7 bases for J; bases not matched to a gene: 0. The CDR3 has 12 amino acids. The CDR3 spells CASNRGNSPLHF. The CDR3 nucleotides read TGTGCCAGTAACAGGGGGAATTCACCCCTCCACTTT.

CDR3 sequence (DNA): TGTGCCAGCAGTGCCCGGGGAGGGGATGAAAAACTGTTTTTT. Translation: CASSARGGDEKLFF. This sequence joins TRBV6-5 and TRBJ1-4, with D possibly matching TRBD1 (5 bases). CDR3 size: 14 residues. CDR1 and CDR2 from the germline V gene are MNHEY and SVGAGI. V gave up 5 bases and J gave up 6 bases, with 13 bases separating them.

V and J are TRBV6-6 and TRBJ1-1; D not resolved. The CDR3 totals 15 residues. The ends were cut back, 0 bases at V and 11 bases at J, with 19 bases in the middle. The germline gives CDR1 MNHNY, CDR2 SVGAGI (reference sequence). The CDR3: CASSYSYDMTYPAFF. The DNA of the CDR3 is TGTGCCAGCAGTTACTCGTACGACATGACATATCCGGCTTTCTTT.

The rearrangement uses TRBV4-2 and TRBJ2-5; 14 positions agree with TRBD2. Judging by the DNA end, TRBJ2-7 fits better; the J call may be wrong. The CDR3 extends over 17 amino acids. Per germline, CDR1 LGHNA and CDR2 YNFKEQ. CDR3 loop: CASSQGLAGGSSYEQYF. The CDR3 DNA sequence: TGTGCCAGCAGCCAAGGACTAGCGGGGGGGAGCTCCTACGAGCAGTACTTC.

The V call is TRBV10-3, the J call TRBJ1-5; TRBD1 aligns across 11 bases. CDR1 is ENHRY and CDR2 is SYGVKD in the germline V gene. Germline trimming cut 2 bases from V and 7 bases from J; bases unmatched to any gene: 4. The CDR3 is 15 amino acids. The CDR3 is CAISEDGTGGQPQHF. CDR3 bases: TGTGCCATCAGTGAGGACGGGACAGGGGGGCAGCCCCAGCATTTT.

The chain has TRBV7-3 and TRBJ1-1, with 9 bases that match TRBD1. Trimming took 5 bases from V and 4 from J; bases not matched to a gene: 5. CDR1 is SGHTA, CDR2 FQGTGA, per germline. The CDR3 is made up of 14 amino acids. DNA of the CDR3: TGTGCCAGCAGCACAGGGGGCTCGGGCACTGAAGCTTTCTTT. Translation: CASSTGGSGTEAFF.

The DNA for the CDR3 is TGTGCCAGCAGTGGTGACACAGGGCAGGGATACGAGCAGTACTTC. Amino acid sequence: CASSGDTGQGYEQYF. The chain is built from TRBV28 and TRBJ2-7; D may be TRBD1 (6 bases). V was trimmed by 5 bases and J by 4 bases, leaving 18 bases between them. Germline V CDR1 and CDR2: MDHEN, SYDVKM. CDR3 length: 15 residues.

The gene calls are TRBV4-3 and TRBJ2-5, with a tentative D call TRBD1 (6 bases). The germline V gene encodes CDR1 LGHNA and CDR2 YSLEER. V gave up 0 bases and J gave up 4 bases, with 15 bases separating them. The CDR3 extends over 16 amino acids. The CDR3 sequence is CASSQDTQGGGETQYF. The CDR3 DNA follows: TGCGCCAGCAGCCAAGATACACAGGGTGGTGGAGAGACCCAGTACTTC.

V is TRBV29-1 and J is TRBJ1-1; 8 positions match TRBD1. J gave up 1 base and V 6 bases, and 7 bases lay outside the gene matches. Germline CDR1 reads SQVTM; CDR2 reads ANQGSEA. The CDR3 totals 14 residues. The CDR3 reads CSVGPGTGNTEAFF. CDR3 nucleotides: TGCAGCGTCGGTCCCGGGACAGGGAACACTGAAGCTTTCTTT.

This clone was seen a handful of times. The genes are TRBV2 and TRBJ1-3; unclear D gene. The CDR3 has 12 residues. Germline CDR1 reads SNHLY; CDR2 reads FYNNEI. With 10 bases removed from V and 4 bases from J, the gap between germline ends came to 11 bases. CDR3 nucleotide sequence: TGTGCCACCACAGCGGAGGGAAACACCATATATTTT. This encodes CATTAEGNTIYF.

A word on this clone: An end of the junction does not agree with germline; a read error may underlie this. The V and J genes are TRBV2 and TRBJ1-1; unclear D gene. The CDR3 is 11 amino acids. The germline gives CDR1 SNHLY, CDR2 FYNNEI. The CDR3 region is CASSENAEAFF. For the CDR3, the DNA is TGTGCCAGCAGTGAGAACGCTGAAGCTTTCTTT.